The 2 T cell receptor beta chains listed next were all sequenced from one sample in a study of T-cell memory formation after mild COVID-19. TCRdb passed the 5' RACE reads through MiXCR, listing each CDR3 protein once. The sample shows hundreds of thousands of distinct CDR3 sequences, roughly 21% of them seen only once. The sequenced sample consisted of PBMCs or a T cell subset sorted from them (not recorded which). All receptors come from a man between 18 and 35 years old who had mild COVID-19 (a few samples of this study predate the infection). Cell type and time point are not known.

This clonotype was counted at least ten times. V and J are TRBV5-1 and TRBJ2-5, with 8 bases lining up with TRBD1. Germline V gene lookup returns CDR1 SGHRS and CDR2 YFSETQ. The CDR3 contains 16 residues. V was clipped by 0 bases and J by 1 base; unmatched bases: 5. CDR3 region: CASSLEPGGLQETQYF. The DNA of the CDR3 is TGCGCCAGCAGCTTGGAACCAGGGGGCCTCCAAGAGACCCAGTACTTC.

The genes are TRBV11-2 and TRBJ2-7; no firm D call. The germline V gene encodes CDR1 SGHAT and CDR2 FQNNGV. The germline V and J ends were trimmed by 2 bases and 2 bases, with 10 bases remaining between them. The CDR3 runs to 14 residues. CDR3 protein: CASSLLTVTYEQYF. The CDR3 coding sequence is TGTGCCAGCAGCTTATTAACAGTGACCTACGAGCAGTACTTC.